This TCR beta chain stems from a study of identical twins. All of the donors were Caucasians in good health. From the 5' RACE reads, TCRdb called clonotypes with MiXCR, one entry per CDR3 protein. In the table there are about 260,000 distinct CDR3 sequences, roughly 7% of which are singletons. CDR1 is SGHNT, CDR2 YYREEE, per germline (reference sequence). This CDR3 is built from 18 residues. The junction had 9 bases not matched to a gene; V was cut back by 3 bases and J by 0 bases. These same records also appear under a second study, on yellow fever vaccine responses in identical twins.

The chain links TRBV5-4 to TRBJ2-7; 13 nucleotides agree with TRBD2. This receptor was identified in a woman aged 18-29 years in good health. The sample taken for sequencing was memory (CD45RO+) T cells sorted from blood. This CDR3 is CASSSTGTSGILSYEQYF. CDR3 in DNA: TGTGCCAGCAGCTCCACCGGGACTAGCGGGATTCTCTCCTACGAGCAGTACTTC.